Described below is a single T cell receptor (beta chain) sequence and its context. Many counts were recorded for this clone. It lacks a known antigen. Base qualities are missing; no much larger clone stands one base away. These data originate in a study of cytomegalovirus exposure and HLA in healthy donors (dated by TCRdb to 2015 to 2018). With respect to the entire study: An earlier analysis of approximately 640 of the donors reported 250 to 350 Gb of sequence data and 100 million to 140 million unique TCR beta sequences from some 180 million T cells. The study used immunosequencing to profile the T cell repertoires of about 670 subjects and linked those repertoires to cytomegalovirus serostatus. Across around 400 genotyped donors of the cohort, an average of about 250,000 unique TCR beta nucleotide sequences per donor were sequenced, and roughly 20% of those sequences were non-productive. The aim of the study was to test whether cataloging public T cell receptors could identify signatures of past pathogen exposure. To study patterns of TCR occurrence, a later analysis re-analyzed previously published TCR beta repertoires from more than 550 donors and added high-resolution HLA genotyping. To predict cytomegalovirus infection status, the study brought together high-throughput TCR immunosequencing, statistical association of individual TCRs with disease status, and machine learning. The later analysis used no new phenotypic data to find candidate immune exposures, relying instead on TCR beta sequences and their occurrence across donors. Of the approximately 400 genotyped donors, approximately 83% fell in the genetic ancestry cluster associated with self-reported Caucasian donors. HLA typing covered class I and class II loci at four-digit resolution. Typing coverage differed by locus: A, B, C, DRB1 and DQB1 were typed in about 620-640 donors, DQA1 in 500 to 550, DPA1 in around 610, and DPB1 in roughly 470. Every discovery cohort repertoire had been produced on one sequencing platform. Alongside the repertoire data, information on donor age, sex, ethnicity and CMV serostatus was compiled. An early release covering about 600 HLA-typed donors comprised 250 to 350 gigabases of sequencing data and tens of millions of unique TCR sequences. Four to six DR-DQ haplotypes were handled as single units for association and clustering, since linkage in the cohort was strong. A later genetic analysis used genome-wide SNP genotypes for 398 of the 666 donors, treating that subset as a discovery cohort. In addition to the first cohort of 650 to 800 subjects, a separate validation cohort of over 90 different subjects was used. In an earlier analysis of 500 to 650 of the donors, high-throughput TCR beta sequencing was used to judge whether each TCR beta V gene segment behaved as functional or pseudogenic.

The cohort was made up of several hundred healthy bone marrow donors. Cohort members were all nominally healthy when sampled, although unrecorded immune exposures were likely present. The donor was CMV seronegative and was included in the group of about 400 seronegative cohort members. A peripheral blood sample was collected from each donor, and TCR beta sequencing was performed on peripheral blood mononuclear cells. The Qiagen DNeasy Blood Extraction Kit was used to extract genomic DNA from the blood cell samples. The germline V and J ends show losses of 0 bases and 5 bases respectively, and no gene match explains 8 bases of the junction. The CDR3 holds 19 amino acids from the cysteine to the phenylalanine. Of all the DNA, just the CDR3 is kept, 57 bases in frame from base 1. Looking up the germline V gene (reference sequence) yields CDR1 MNHEY and CDR2 SMNVEV. The library was prepared using the immunoSEQ multiplex PCR assay. For the multiplex PCR, a mixture combining 60 forward primers for TCR Vbeta segments and 13 reverse primers for TCR Jbeta segments was used. The CDR3 region of rearranged TCR beta genes was amplified from genomic DNA with a multiplex PCR assay. The amplified TCR beta libraries were sequenced on the Illumina HiSeq System as 87-base-pair reads. The original methods were these. Across the 700 or so repertoires, a later analysis counted tens of millions of unique TCR beta chains, 9 million to 14 million of which were shared by at least two donors. Raw reads were error-corrected and collapsed into unique sequences by a nearest-neighbor algorithm in which closely related sequences were merged to remove PCR and sequencing errors. V, D and J gene segments were assigned by aligning CDR3 sequences to IMGT reference sequences. For a sequence to be retained, a match of at least six nucleotides was required to both a V gene segment and a J gene segment. Rearrangements were called productive when the CDR3 lacked stop codons and stayed in frame with V and J; all others were non-productive. CDR3 was defined by IMGT convention, running from the second conserved V-encoded cysteine to the conserved J-encoded phenylalanine. The earlier analysis of some 600 of the donors excluded sequences that lacked an unambiguous match to a single V gene segment. An earlier analysis of 500 to 600 of the donors classified V segments as functional when productive rearrangements were above 56.7% and as segregating when the standard deviation between donors was above 5%. A statistical classification framework was developed to diagnose cytomegalovirus status using the catalog of TCR beta chain sequences. In a later analysis, TCR nucleotide sequences were compared against IMGT/GENE-DB human TR gene sequences so that V and J genes could be assigned. Using the TCRdist pipeline, a later analysis assigned CDR3 sequences along with most-parsimonious VDJ recombination scenarios. In a later analysis, each TCR beta chain was defined by its CDR3 amino acid sequence together with its V-gene family, and reads without a unique V-gene family were excluded. As a way to deal with suspected cross-contamination and a sequencing artifact, a later analysis dropped 592 nucleotide sequences that were highly shared and had low generation probability. A later analysis calculated a clonal expansion index for each public chain from normalized within-repertoire ranks of inferred template counts. In a later analysis, generation probabilities were computed with a VDJ recombination model fitted to out-of-frame rearrangements, and the resulting probabilities were checked against IGoR. A later analysis scored TCR-TCR, TCR-HLA and TCR-CMV co-occurrence with hypergeometric tests, applying a repertoire-size bias correction to TCR pairs. False discovery rates were estimated in a later analysis by permuting HLA or CMV assignments 20 times. In a later analysis, co-occurring TCRs were grouped using DBSCAN, and TCRdist sequence similarity was added for clustering within HLA-allele-positive subsets. Repertoires with fewer than 30,000 or more than 120,000 public chains were left out of co-occurrence clustering, as were five repertoires with anomalous nucleotide sharing. What TCRdb holds here is the immuneACCESS table cut down to in-frame rearrangements. Part of the clones is not present; checked against another copy, under half of the missing clones reflect an unresolved V gene, and the others are unexplained. The V and J calls and the clone size are those of that table, but D and trimming were determined from the DNA. Across this sample there are around 130,000 clones, with approximately 80% seen only once. The ten largest clones represent roughly 4.2% of the sample.

Study-wide findings and limitations: Some IMGT-functional V segments, including TRBV6-2 and TRBV6-3, could not be told apart with the 87-base-pair reads, so those segments were excluded. Correlated functional status among segregating V segments might reflect linkage disequilibrium, but an unknown experimental factor could not be ruled out. A further reported finding was that TCR beta sequences accurately predicted the HLA-A and HLA-B alleles for most subjects in the first cohort. Assigning TCR associations to individual alleles was difficult when HLA alleles, especially DR and DQ, strongly co-occurred. CMV serostatus was the only immune exposure information available for the cohort. In an earlier analysis of more than 450 of the donors, most TCR beta V segments were observed in productive rearrangements about 87% or about 30% of the time, broadly matching IMGT annotations. Because HLA typing was unavailable for some donors at each locus, only the typed subset was used in association tests. Because counts were too low, under 20 rarely observed V segments, including chromosome 9 orphons, were left out of the earlier analysis of 587 of the donors. The presence/absence analyses assumed that sequencing depth was roughly uniform across donors, and that assumption may not be true. Specific HLA alleles were associated with 15,000 to 20,000 TCR beta sequences at a false discovery rate of 0.05 in a later analysis. According to the authors, the approach could potentially be generalized to other disease states and immunological phenotypes. A later analysis found that TCR association rates varied across HLA loci, with DRB1 alleles showing the most associated TCRs and HLA-C alleles the fewest. A cluster of highly shared sequence variants was judged likely to be a technical artifact of the sequencing pipeline. The study gave a list of 150 to 200 TCR beta chains associated with cytomegalovirus. While some public TCRs were present in many individuals, most TCR sequences turned up only very rarely across donors. The classifier was reported to diagnose cytomegalovirus status with high specificity and sensitivity in both the original cohort and the validation cohort. Three of the identified cytomegalovirus-associated TCR beta chains were confirmed in vitro to be specific for cytomegalovirus antigens. Most CMV-associated TCR beta chains appeared to be HLA-restricted in a later analysis, and the HLA associations seemed to be driven largely by CMV exposure. Several of the top co-occurrence clusters appeared to be linked to parvovirus B19, influenza, CMV and Epstein-Barr virus, according to a later analysis. This cohort had only TCR beta chains sequenced, and the lack of alpha or paired-chain data limited which features could be detected. A later genetic analysis reported fewer N-insertions in productive TCRs among donors in an Asian-associated ancestry cluster than the approximately 700-donor mean. A later analysis found that HLA-associated TCR beta chains were more clonally expanded and had lower generation probabilities than equally common non-associated chains. An association between a missense DCLRE1C variant and V-gene and J-gene trimming of TCR beta chains was found in a later genetic analysis and replicated in an independent cohort.

The chain employs TRBV27 and TRBJ2-2; 14 central bases correspond to TRBD2. The sample was PBMCs. The clonotype originates from a woman in her thirties or forties in good health and CMV-seronegative. The CDR3 protein is CASSLSSPGLAGETGELFF. At the DNA level, the sequence is TGTGCCAGCAGTTTATCCAGCCCGGGACTAGCGGGAGAAACCGGGGAGCTGTTTTTT.